These 9 T cell receptor beta chains originate from one sample sequenced in a study of CD8+ T cells in alopecia areata. RNA extraction and reverse transcription yielded cDNA as sequencing template. The protocol was immunoSEQ multiplex PCR, while the TCRdb copy is restricted to in-frame clones and leaves out a portion. The sample includes 150,000 or so clones, 45% to 60% of them seen just once. The source material was CD4+ T cells sorted from blood. The receptors originated from a human donor in good health.

The V and J genes are TRBV30 and TRBJ1-1; D is perhaps TRBD1 (6 bases). The CDR3 contains 14 residues. Germline lookup yields CDR1 GTSNPN and CDR2 SVGIG (reference sequence). Trimming removed 2 bases from V and 5 bases from J, with 15 bases in between. The DNA of the CDR3 is TGTGCCTGGAGTCCCCCCGGGCAGGGGACTGAAGCTTTCTTT. Residues: CAWSPPGQGTEAFF.

The chain has TRBV2 and TRBJ2-5, with 7 nucleotides matching TRBD2. This CDR3 spans 15 amino acids. The V gene's germline CDR1 is SNHLY and CDR2 FYNNEI. The junction had 7 bases not matched to a gene; V was cut back by 4 bases and J by 2 bases. The DNA for the CDR3 is TGTGCCAGCAGTGGTAGCGGGCGCCGTCAAGAGACCCAGTACTTC. Translated: CASSGSGRRQETQYF. Together with reference TRBV2 and TRBJ2-5, the CDR3 gives the full variable domain: EPEVTQTPSHQVTQMGQEVILRCVPISNHLYFYWYRQILGQKVEFLVSFYNNEISEKSEIFDDQFSVERPDGSNFTLKIRSTKLEDSAMYFCASSGSGRRQETQYFGPGTRLLVL.

V and J are TRBV29-1 and TRBJ2-3; 14 nucleotides match TRBD2. The CDR3 consists of 15 residues. V was clipped by 8 bases and J by 3 bases; unmatched bases: 7. CDR1 is SQVTM, CDR2 ANQGSEA, per germline. The CDR3 bases are TGCAGCTCCCCGGGACTAGCGGGAGCAACAGATACGCAGTATTTT. Translating it yields CSSPGLAGATDTQYF.

This clone was counted between two and nine times. The chain carries TRBV6-6 and TRBJ1-4; D is perhaps TRBD1 (6 bases). Germline V gene lookup returns CDR1 MNHNY and CDR2 SVGAGI (reference sequence). This CDR3 is built from 14 residues. Trimming shortened V by 6 bases and J by 4 bases, and 12 bases separated the two germline ends. As DNA, the CDR3 is TGTGCCAGCAGGATCAGGGGAGATAATGAAAAACTGTTTTTT. Amino acids: CASRIRGDNEKLFF.

The table lists this clone with many counts. The chain combines TRBV5-8 with TRBJ2-5; the D is unclear. This CDR3 has 13 amino acids. Trimming left V 6 bases short and J 0 bases short, with 9 bases between. Germline V gene lookup returns CDR1 SGHTS and CDR2 YDEGEE. CDR3 sequence reads: CASKKQYQETQYF. The CDR3 nucleotides read TGTGCCAGCAAGAAACAGTACCAAGAGACCCAGTACTTC.

The chain has TRBV9 and TRBJ2-6; D unresolved. The CDR3 length is 14 residues. V shed 6 bases and J shed 0 bases, with 7 bases lying between them. Per germline, CDR1 SGDLS and CDR2 YYNGEE. In nucleotides, the CDR3 is TGTGCCAGCACCAAGACCTCTGGGGCCAACGTCCTGACTTTC. Amino acid sequence: CASTKTSGANVLTF.

This clone was observed a few times. The CDR3 loop is CASSYQAGRETQYF. The CDR3 DNA reads as TGTGCCAGCAGTTACCAAGCGGGTAGGGAGACCCAGTACTTC. The chain carries TRBV6-5 and TRBJ2-5; D is perhaps TRBD2 (6 bases). Germline V gene lookup returns CDR1 MNHEY and CDR2 SVGAGI. This CDR3 has 14 amino acids. Trimming stripped 2 bases from V and 5 bases from J, with 12 bases between.

The CDR3 sequence is CASSQAGSHEQYF. Here the CDR3 DNA reads TGCGCCAGCAGCCAAGCAGGGTCCCACGAGCAGTACTTC. The chain combines TRBV4-1 with TRBJ2-7; TRBD1 is a possible D gene (5 bases). The CDR3 has 13 residues. V dropped 1 base and J dropped 5 bases, with 9 bases sitting between them. The germline CDR1 and CDR2 sequences are MGHRA and YSYEKL.

There are a few counts of this clone. The chain is built from TRBV5-1 and TRBJ2-1; TRBD1 aligns across 7 bases. Germline V gene lookup returns CDR1 SGHRS and CDR2 YFSETQ. The CDR3 spans 14 residues. Trimming took 4 bases from V and 4 from J; bases not matched to a gene: 5. The CDR3 DNA follows: TGCGCCAGCAGCACAGGACAGGCTTACAATGAGCAGTTCTTC. It specifies CASSTGQAYNEQFF.